This entry concerns a single T cell receptor (beta chain). TCRdb's table, derived via immunoSEQ multiplex PCR, lists solely in-frame clones and lacks some. The sample carries over 85,000 clones, about 95% recorded once. The selected patients with pancreatic ductal adenocarcinoma had surgery but no neoadjuvant therapy. The data are from a study of T cells in pancreatic ductal adenocarcinoma. The CDR3 has 13 amino acids. Germline values: CDR1 LGHNA, CDR2 YSLEER. Deletions cut 0 bases from V and 7 bases from J, with 7 bases between. This chain links TRBV4-3 with TRBJ1-5; no definite D call. The sample consisted of PBMCs. The sequence was obtained from a human donor with pancreatic ductal adenocarcinoma. This CDR3 reads CASSQEALQPQHF. The CDR3 DNA is TGCGCCAGCAGCCAAGAGGCCTTACAGCCCCAGCATTTT.